This T cell receptor beta chain was profiled in a study of cytomegalovirus exposure and HLA in healthy donors. The donors (healthy individuals) were bone marrow donors. The study, taken as a whole, reports: One variant, a missense change in DCLRE1C, was linked in a later analysis to TCR beta V- and J-gene trimming.

Of note for this clone: Its antigen is as yet unknown.

Germline V CDR1 and CDR2: KGHSH, LQKENI. The CDR3 is 17 residues long. With V trimmed by 5 bases and J by 0 bases, 13 bases remained unmatched. PCR involved 60 Vbeta and 13 Jbeta primers. Original processing notes: The count from a later analysis was tens of millions of unique TCR beta chains, 9.5 million to 13 million of them shared. Data came from immunoSEQ multiplex PCR; TCRdb stores just in-frame clones and leaves some out. V and J calls and clone size are copied from that table; D and trimming were computed from the DNA. The sample holds 100,000 to 120,000 clones, approximately 86% seen once. The chain recombines TRBV18 with TRBJ2-7; 7 nucleotides line up with TRBD1. Material for sequencing was PBMCs. The sequence derives from a man between 35 and 55 years old in good health and CMV-seronegative. For the CDR3, the DNA is TGTGCCAGCTCAGTACTAGGACAGGCGTACAACTCCTACGAGCAGTACTTC. Amino acids: CASSVLGQAYNSYEQYF.